This T cell receptor (beta chain) was sequenced in a study of radiotherapy plus CTLA-4 blockade in lung cancer. Method: immunoSEQ multiplex PCR; TCRdb's copy keeps in-frame clones and lacks some. The table records roughly 90,000 clones, about 86% of them present only once. Those patients who had chemo-refractory metastatic non-small-cell lung cancer were given focal radiation along with CTLA-4 blockade through ipilimumab. V was pared by 5 bases and J by 6 bases, with 12 bases between. Germline CDR1 and CDR2: MDHEN and SYDVKM. This CDR3 comprises 13 residues. The V call is TRBV28, the J call TRBJ2-3; D call uncertain. This sample comprised peripheral blood, obtained from a patient treated with radiotherapy plus ipilimumab. This sequence originates from a human donor with non-small cell lung cancer that progressed on radiotherapy plus ipilimumab. DNA of the CDR3: TGTGCCAGCAGTCCGCCCACCTGGGATACGCAGTATTTT. It codes for CASSPPTWDTQYF.